This T cell receptor (beta chain) came from a study of blood T cells in healthy people across ages. Trimming removed 10 bases from V and 0 bases from J; junction bases left unmatched: 6. The CDR3 sequence is 13 residues long. Germline V gene lookup returns CDR1 SGHTA and CDR2 FQGNSA. Primed by a sample-barcoded 5' primer and a J-beta primer mix, a second PCR proceeded for roughly 6 to 12 cycles. TCRdb independently ran MiXCR on the 5' RACE reads; one entry per CDR3 protein. The table includes some 1.5 million distinct CDR3 sequences, 28% detected once. Turning to this clonotype: Given a much more abundant clone one base away, this may be a read error. No conserved phenylalanine or tryptophan ends this CDR3, so it is likely a read error.

The receptor's source is a woman aged 25 to 45 in good health. The sample taken for sequencing was blood. The chain couples TRBV7-2 to TRBJ2-7; 7 bases match TRBD2. The DNA of the CDR3 is TGTGCCACCACTAGCGCATACTCCTACGAGCAGTACTTA. It is translated as CATTSAYSYEQYL.